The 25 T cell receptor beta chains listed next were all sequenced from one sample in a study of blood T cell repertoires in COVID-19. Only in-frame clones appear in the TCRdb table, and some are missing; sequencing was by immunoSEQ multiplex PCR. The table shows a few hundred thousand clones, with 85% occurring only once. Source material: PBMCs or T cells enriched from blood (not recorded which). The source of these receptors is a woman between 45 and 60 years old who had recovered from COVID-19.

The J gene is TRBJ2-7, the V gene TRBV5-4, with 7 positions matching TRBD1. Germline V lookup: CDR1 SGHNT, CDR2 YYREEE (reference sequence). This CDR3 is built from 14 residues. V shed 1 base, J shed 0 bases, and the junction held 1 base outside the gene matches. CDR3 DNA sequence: TGTGCCAGCAGCTTGTGGGACAGCTCCTACGAGCAGTACTTC. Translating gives CASSLWDSSYEQYF.

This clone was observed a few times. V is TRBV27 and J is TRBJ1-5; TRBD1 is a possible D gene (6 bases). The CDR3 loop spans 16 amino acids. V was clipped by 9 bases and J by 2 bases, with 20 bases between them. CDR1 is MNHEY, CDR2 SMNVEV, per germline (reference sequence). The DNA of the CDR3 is TGTGCCAGTAGGAGCGGGACAACTGCGGGCAATCAGCCCCAGCATTTT. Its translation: CASRSGTTAGNQPQHF.

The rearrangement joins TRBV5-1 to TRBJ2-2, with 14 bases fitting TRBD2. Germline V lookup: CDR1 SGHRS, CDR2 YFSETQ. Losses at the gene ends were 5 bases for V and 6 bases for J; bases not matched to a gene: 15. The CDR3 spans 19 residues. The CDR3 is CASRMDPTSGGALAGELFF. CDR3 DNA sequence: TGCGCCAGCAGAATGGACCCGACTAGCGGGGGGGCCCTTGCCGGGGAGCTGTTTTTT. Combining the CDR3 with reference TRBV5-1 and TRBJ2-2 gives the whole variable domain KAGVTQTPRYLIKTRGQQVTLSCSPISGHRSVSWYQQTPGQGLQFLFEYFSETQRNKGNFPGRFSGRQFSNSRSEMNVSTLELGDSALYLCASRMDPTSGGALAGELFFGEGSRLTVL.

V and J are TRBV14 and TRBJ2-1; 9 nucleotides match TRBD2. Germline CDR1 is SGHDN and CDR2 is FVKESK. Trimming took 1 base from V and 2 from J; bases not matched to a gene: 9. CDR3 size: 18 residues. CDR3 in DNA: TGTGCCAGCAGCCAAGGGGATTCTAGCGGGGCAACCTACAATGAGCAGTTCTTC. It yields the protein CASSQGDSSGATYNEQFF.

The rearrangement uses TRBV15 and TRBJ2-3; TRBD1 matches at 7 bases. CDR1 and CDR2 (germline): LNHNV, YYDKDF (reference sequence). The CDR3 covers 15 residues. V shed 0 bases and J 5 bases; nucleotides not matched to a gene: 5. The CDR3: CATSRDNRGIDTQYF. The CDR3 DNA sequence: TGTGCCACCAGCAGAGATAACAGGGGAATAGATACGCAGTATTTT.

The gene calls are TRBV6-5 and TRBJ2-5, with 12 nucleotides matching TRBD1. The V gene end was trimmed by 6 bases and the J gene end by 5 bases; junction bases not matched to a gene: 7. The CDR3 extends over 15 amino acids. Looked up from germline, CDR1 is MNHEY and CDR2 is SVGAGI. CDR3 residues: CASSRDRGHGETQYF. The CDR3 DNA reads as TGTGCCAGCAGCAGGGACAGGGGGCATGGGGAGACCCAGTACTTC.

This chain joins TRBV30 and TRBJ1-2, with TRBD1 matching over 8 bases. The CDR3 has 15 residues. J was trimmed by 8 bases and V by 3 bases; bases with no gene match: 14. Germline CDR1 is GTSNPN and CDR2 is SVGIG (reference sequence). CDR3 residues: CAWSLRTGWSGGYTF. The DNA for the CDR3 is TGTGCCTGGAGCCTACGGACAGGGTGGTCTGGCGGCTACACCTTC. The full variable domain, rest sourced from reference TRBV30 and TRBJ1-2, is SQTIHQWPATLVQPVGSPLSLECTVEGTSNPNLYWYRQAAGRGLQLLFYSVGIGQISSEVPQNLSASRPQDRQFILSSKKLLLSDSGFYLCAWSLRTGWSGGYTFGSGTRLTVV.

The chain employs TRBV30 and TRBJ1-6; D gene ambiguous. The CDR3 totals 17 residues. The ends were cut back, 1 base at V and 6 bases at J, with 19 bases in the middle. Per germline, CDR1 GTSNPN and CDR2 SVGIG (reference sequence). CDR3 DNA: TGTGCCTGGAGTGCCCGCGGCTCCCGAGATCCTAATTCACCCCTCCACTTT. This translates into CAWSARGSRDPNSPLHF.

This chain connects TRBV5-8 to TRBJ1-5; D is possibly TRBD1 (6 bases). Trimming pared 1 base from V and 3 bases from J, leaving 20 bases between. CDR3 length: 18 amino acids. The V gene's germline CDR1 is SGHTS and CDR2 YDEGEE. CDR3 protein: CASSLLRGAIVDNQPQHF. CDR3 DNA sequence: TGTGCCAGCAGCTTGCTTCGGGGGGCTATTGTGGACAATCAGCCCCAGCATTTT.

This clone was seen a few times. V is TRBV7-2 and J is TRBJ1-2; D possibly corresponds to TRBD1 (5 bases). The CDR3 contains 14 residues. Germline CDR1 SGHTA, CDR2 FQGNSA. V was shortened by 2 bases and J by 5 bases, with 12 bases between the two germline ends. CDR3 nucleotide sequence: TGTGCCAGCAGCTTAAGACAGAAGGTTTATGGCTACACCTTC. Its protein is CASSLRQKVYGYTF. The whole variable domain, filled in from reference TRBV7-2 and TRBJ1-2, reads GAGVSQSPSNKVTEKGKDVELRCDPISGHTALYWYRQSLGQGLEFLIYFQGNSAPDKSGLPSDRFSAERTGGSVSTLTIQRTQQEDSAVYLCASSLRQKVYGYTFGSGTRLTVV.

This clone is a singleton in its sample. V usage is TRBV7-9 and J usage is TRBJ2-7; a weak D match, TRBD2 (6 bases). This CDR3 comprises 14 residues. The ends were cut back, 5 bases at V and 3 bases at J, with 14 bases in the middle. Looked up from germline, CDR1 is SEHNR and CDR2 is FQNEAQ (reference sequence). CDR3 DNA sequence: TGTGCCAGCAGCCCGCGGGGTAGCCGCTACGAGCAGTACTTC. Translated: CASSPRGSRYEQYF.

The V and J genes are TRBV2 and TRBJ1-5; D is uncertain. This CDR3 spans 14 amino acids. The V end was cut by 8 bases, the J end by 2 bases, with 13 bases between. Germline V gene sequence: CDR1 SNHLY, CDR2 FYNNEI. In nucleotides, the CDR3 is TGTGCCAGCTCCACTTCCATAGGCAATCAGCCCCAGCATTTT. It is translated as CASSTSIGNQPQHF.

CDR3 DNA: TGTGCCAGCAGCCAAGGACAGTTCAATCAGCCCCAGCATTTT. Amino acids: CASSQGQFNQPQHF. The chain has TRBV3-1 (or the pseudogene TRBV3-2) and TRBJ1-5; TRBD1 might be the D (5 bases). Trimming took off 1 base at V and 3 bases at J, with 7 bases between the two ends. From germline, CDR1 is LGHDT and CDR2 YNNKEL (reference sequence). The CDR3 extends over 14 amino acids.

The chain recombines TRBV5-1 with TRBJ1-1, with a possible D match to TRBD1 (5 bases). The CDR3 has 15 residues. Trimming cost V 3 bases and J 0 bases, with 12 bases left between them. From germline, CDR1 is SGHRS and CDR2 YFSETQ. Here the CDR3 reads CASSSKTDLNTEAFF. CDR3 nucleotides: TGCGCCAGCAGCTCTAAGACAGATTTGAACACTGAAGCTTTCTTT.

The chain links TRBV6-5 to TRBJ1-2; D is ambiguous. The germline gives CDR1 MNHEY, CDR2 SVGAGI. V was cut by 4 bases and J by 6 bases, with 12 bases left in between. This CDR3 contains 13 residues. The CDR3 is CASSLSFQDGYTF. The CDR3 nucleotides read TGTGCCAGCAGTTTGTCCTTCCAGGATGGCTACACCTTC.

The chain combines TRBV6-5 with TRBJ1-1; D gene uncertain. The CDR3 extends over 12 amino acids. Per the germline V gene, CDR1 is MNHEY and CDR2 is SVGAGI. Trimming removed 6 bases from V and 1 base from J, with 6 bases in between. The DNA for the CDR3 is TGTGCCAGCAGGGACTCGAACACTGAAGCTTTCTTT. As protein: CASRDSNTEAFF.

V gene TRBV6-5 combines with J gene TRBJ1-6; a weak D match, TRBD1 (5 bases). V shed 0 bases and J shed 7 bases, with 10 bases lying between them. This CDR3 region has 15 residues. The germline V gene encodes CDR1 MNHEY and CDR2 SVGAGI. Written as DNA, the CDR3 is TGTGCCAGCAGTTACTCAGCAGGGTCGAATTCACCCCTCCACTTT. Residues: CASSYSAGSNSPLHF.

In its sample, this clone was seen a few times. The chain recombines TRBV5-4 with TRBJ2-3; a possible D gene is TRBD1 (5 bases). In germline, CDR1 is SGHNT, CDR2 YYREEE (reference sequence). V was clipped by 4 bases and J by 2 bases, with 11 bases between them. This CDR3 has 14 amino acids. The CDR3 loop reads CASSPRDSTDTQYF. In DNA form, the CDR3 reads TGTGCCAGCAGCCCCAGGGATTCCACAGATACGCAGTATTTT.

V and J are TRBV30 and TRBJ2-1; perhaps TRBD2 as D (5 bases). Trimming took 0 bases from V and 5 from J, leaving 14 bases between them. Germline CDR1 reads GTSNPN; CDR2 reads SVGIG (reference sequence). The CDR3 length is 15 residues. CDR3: CAWSVWWESDNEQFF. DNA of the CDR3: TGTGCCTGGAGTGTTTGGTGGGAGTCGGACAATGAGCAGTTCTTC.

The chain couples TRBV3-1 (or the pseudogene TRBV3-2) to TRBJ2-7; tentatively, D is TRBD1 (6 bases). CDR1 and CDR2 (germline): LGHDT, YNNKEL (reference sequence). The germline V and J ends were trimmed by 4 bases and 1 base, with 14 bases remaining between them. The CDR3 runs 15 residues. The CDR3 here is CASSRQRQGSYEQYF. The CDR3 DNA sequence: TGTGCCAGCAGCCGACAACGGCAGGGGTCCTACGAGCAGTACTTC.

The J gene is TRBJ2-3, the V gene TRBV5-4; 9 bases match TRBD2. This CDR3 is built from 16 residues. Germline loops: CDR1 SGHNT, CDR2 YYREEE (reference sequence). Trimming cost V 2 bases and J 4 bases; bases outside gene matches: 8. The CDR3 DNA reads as TGTGCCAGCAGCTTTGCATTGGCGGGAGGGGCAGATACGCAGTATTTT. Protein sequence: CASSFALAGGADTQYF.

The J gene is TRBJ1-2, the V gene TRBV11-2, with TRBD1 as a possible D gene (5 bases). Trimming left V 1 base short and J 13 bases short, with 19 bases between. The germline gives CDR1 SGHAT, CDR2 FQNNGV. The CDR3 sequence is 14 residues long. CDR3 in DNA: TGTGCCAGCAGCTTAGCTGGGCAGGGCGCCGCGTTCACCTTC. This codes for CASSLAGQGAAFTF.

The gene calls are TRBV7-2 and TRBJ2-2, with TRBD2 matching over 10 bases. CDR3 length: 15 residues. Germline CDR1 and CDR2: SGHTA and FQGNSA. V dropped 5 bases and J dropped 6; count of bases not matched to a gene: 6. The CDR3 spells CASSQLAGGAGELFF. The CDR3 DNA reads TGTGCCAGCAGCCAATTAGCGGGGGGAGCCGGGGAGCTGTTTTTT.

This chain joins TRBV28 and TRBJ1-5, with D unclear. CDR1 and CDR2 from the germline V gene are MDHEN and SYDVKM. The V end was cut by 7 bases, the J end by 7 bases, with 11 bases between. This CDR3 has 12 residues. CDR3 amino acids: CASTRREQPQHF. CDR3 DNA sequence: TGTGCCAGCACCCGACGGGAACAGCCCCAGCATTTT.

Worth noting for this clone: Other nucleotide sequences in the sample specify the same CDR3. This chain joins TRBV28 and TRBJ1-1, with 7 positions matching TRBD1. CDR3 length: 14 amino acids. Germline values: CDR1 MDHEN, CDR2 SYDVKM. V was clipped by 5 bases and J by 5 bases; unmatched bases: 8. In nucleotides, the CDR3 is TGTGCCAGCAGTCTACAGGGGAGGCGGACTGAAGCTTTCTTT. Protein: CASSLQGRRTEAFF.